This T cell receptor beta chain derives from a study of blood T cell repertoires in COVID-19. About the research overall: Donors in the United States, Italy and Spain gave samples during acute or convalescent COVID-19. PBMCs, B-cell-depleted T cells, or T cells provided the cDNA or gDNA that made up the material.

As originally analysed: From reference gene primer amplification, estimates of nucleated cell counts were derived. TCRdb's table, derived via immunoSEQ multiplex PCR, lists solely in-frame clones and lacks some. Clone size and V and J calls were adopted from that table, with D and trimming inferred from the DNA. The sample carries some 100,000 clones, over 75% recorded once. The germline CDR1 and CDR2 sequences are PRHDT and FYEKMQ (reference sequence). The ends were cut back, 7 bases at V and 3 bases at J, with 10 bases in the middle. This CDR3 region has 12 residues. The sequencing sample was made of peripheral blood. V is TRBV13 and J is TRBJ2-7; no firm D call. This sequence originates from a man aged 25-45 years in a cohort sampled during active COVID-19. This chain's CDR3 is CASTYNGYEQYF. The CDR3 coding sequence is TGTGCCAGCACCTATAACGGCTACGAGCAGTACTTC. Combining the CDR3 with reference TRBV13 and TRBJ2-7 gives the whole variable domain AAGVIQSPRHLIKEKRETATLKCYPIPRHDTVYWYQQGPGQDPQFLISFYEKMQSDKGSIPDRFSAQQFSDYHSELNMSSLELGDSALYFCASTYNGYEQYFGPGTRLTVT.